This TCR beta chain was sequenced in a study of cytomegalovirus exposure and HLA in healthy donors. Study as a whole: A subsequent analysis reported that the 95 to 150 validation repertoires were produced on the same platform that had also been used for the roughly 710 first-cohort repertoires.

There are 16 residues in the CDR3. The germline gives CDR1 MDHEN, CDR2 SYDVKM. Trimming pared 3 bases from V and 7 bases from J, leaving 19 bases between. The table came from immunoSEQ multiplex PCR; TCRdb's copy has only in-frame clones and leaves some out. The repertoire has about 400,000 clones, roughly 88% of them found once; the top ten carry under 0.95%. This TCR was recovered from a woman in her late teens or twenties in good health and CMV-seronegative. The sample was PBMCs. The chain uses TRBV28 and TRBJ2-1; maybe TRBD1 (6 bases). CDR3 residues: CASSLGAGTGFNEQFF. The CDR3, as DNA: TGTGCCAGCAGTTTGGGGGCCGGGACGGGATTTAATGAGCAGTTCTTC.